This record covers a single TCR beta chain. Cohorts were based on clinical histories the participants reported. Sequenced by immunoSEQ multiplex PCR; TCRdb stores in-frame clones only, minus some. The table shows some 180,000 clones, with roughly 85% occurring only once. The data belong to a study of blood T cell repertoires in COVID-19. Per germline, CDR1 MDHEN and CDR2 SYDVKM. This CDR3 is 14 amino acids long. Trimming cost V 6 bases and J 3 bases, with 15 bases left between them. Sequencing input: PBMCs or T cells enriched from blood (not recorded which). This TCR derives from a man aged 35 to 55 who had recovered from COVID-19. The chain joins TRBV28 to TRBJ2-7; D gene unclear. This CDR3 is CASRTAALLYEQYF. CDR3 coding DNA: TGTGCCAGCAGGACGGCGGCCCTCCTCTACGAGCAGTACTTC.